The clone carrying this T cell receptor (beta chain) turned up a few times. Its antigen is unidentified. The data belong to a study of identical twins. TCRdb reprocessed the 5' RACE reads with MiXCR, giving one entry per CDR3 protein. This sample has about 690,000 distinct CDR3 sequences, with less than 25% found just once. Regarding the study as a whole: Model-predicted out-of-frame TCR alpha sharing fell below observed values in monozygotic twins.

This sample also appeared in a second study, on T cells expressing NK-cell markers. As reported in that work: Just one sequenced donor of eight was HCMV-seronegative, while seven were seropositive.

The receptor comes from a woman in her late teens or twenties in good health. The specimen was PBMCs.

The CDR3 reads CAISQTGRATEAFF. CDR3 bases: TGTGCCATCAGCCAGACAGGGAGGGCCACTGAAGCTTTCTTT. The chain links TRBV10-3 to TRBJ1-1, with 7 positions matching TRBD1. CDR1 ENHRY and CDR2 SYGVKD come from the germline V gene. CDR3 length: 14 residues. V shed 6 bases and J 4 bases; nucleotides not matched to a gene: 8.